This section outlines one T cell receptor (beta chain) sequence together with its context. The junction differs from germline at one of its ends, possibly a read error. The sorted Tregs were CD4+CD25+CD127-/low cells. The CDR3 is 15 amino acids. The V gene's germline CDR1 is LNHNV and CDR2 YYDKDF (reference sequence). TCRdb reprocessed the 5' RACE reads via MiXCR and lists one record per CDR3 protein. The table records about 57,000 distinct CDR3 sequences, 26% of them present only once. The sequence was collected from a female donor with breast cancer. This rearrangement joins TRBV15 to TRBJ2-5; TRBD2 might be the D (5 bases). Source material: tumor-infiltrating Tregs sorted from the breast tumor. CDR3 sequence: CATSRTGLPQETQYF. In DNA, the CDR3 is TGTGCCACTAGCAGGACTGGCCTTCCCCAAGAGACCCAGTACTTC. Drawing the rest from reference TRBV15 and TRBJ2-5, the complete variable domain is DAMVIQNPRYQVTQFGKPVTLSCSQTLNHNVMYWYQQKSSQAPKLLFHYYDKDFNNEADTPDNFQSRRPNTSFCFLDIRSPGLGDTAMYLCATSRTGLPQETQYFGPGTRLLVL.